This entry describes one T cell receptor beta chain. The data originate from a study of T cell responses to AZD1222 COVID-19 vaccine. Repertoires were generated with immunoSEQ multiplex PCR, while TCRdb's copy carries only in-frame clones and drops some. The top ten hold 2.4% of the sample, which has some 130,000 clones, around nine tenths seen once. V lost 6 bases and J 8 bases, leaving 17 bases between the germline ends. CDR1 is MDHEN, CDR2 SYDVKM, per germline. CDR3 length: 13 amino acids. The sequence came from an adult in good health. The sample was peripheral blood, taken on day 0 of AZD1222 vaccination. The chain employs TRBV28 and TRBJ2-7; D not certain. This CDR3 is CASRKPGVEKQYF. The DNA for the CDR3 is TGTGCCAGCAGGAAACCGGGCGTCGAGAAGCAGTACTTC.